These 16 T cell receptor beta chains were all obtained from the same sample, sequenced in a study of a mutant IDH1 vaccine in newly diagnosed glioma. The sample's time point: week 47, end of study. In the vaccine, a single dose held 300 ug of the mutant IDH1 20-mer peptide, along with topical imiquimod. TCRdb's table, derived via immunoSEQ multiplex PCR, lists solely in-frame clones and lacks some. The data contain approximately 50,000 clones, roughly four fifths of them seen just once; the ten biggest clones take up about 3.3%. No antigens are known for them. The sequences come from PBMCs, collected from a glioma patient whose treatment included an IDH1 peptide vaccine. These receptor sequences come from a woman aged 50 to 65 with glioma.

V is TRBV27 and J is TRBJ2-1; no clear D gene. This CDR3 has 11 residues. Germline values: CDR1 MNHEY, CDR2 SMNVEV (reference sequence). V lost 3 bases and J 7 bases, leaving 4 bases between the germline ends. CDR3 sequence reads: CASSLKNEQFF. The CDR3 region has the DNA TGTGCCAGCAGTTTGAAGAATGAGCAGTTCTTC.

The chain links TRBV6-6 to TRBJ2-7; 9 nucleotides agree with TRBD2. The CDR3 is 15 amino acids. Germline assignment: CDR1 MNHNY and CDR2 SVGAGI (reference sequence). V lost 2 bases, J lost 2 bases, and 4 bases stayed unmatched. The CDR3 loop reads CASSYGTSSTYEQYF. As DNA, the CDR3 is TGTGCCAGCAGTTACGGGACTAGCAGTACCTACGAGCAGTACTTC.

This clone was recorded once. The gene calls are TRBV18 and TRBJ2-7; a weak D match, TRBD1 (6 bases). With 3 bases removed from V and 2 bases from J, the gap between germline ends came to 11 bases. CDR3 length: 14 residues. Germline CDR1 reads KGHSH; CDR2 reads LQKENI. The CDR3 nucleotides are TGTGCCAGCTCACCCCGGGACACGACCTACGAGCAGTACTTC. Its protein product is CASSPRDTTYEQYF.

The chain recombines TRBV4-2 with TRBJ2-3; 8 bases agree with TRBD2. The CDR3 spans 18 residues. V shed 3 bases and J 2 bases; nucleotides not matched to a gene: 13. The germline gives CDR1 LGHNA, CDR2 YNFKEQ. CDR3 sequence reads: CASSQTGPGGDYTDTQYF. CDR3 in DNA: TGTGCCAGCAGCCAGACGGGTCCCGGGGGGGACTACACAGATACGCAGTATTTT.

This chain's CDR3 is CASSLTANTEAFF. The CDR3 DNA follows: TGTGCCAGCAGTCTAACAGCGAACACTGAAGCTTTCTTT. This sequence joins TRBV6-5 and TRBJ1-1; D gene uncertain. The germline gives CDR1 MNHEY, CDR2 SVGAGI. Trimming took 5 bases from V and 1 from J, leaving 8 bases between them. This CDR3 is built from 13 residues.

The chain combines TRBV4-1 with TRBJ1-5, with D tentatively TRBD1 (5 bases). This CDR3 region has 15 residues. Trimming cost V 1 base and J 0 bases, with 7 bases left between them. Per the germline V gene, CDR1 is MGHRA and CDR2 is YSYEKL. CDR3 nucleotide sequence: TGCGCCAGCAGCCAAGGGACATATAGCAATCAGCCCCAGCATTTT. Protein sequence: CASSQGTYSNQPQHF.

Regarding this clone: It may be a read error: a sequence one base away is much more abundant. Other DNA variants within this sample encode the same CDR3. J is TRBJ1-5 and V is TRBV7-2, with D perhaps TRBD1 (5 bases). Per germline, CDR1 SGHTA and CDR2 FQGNSA. The CDR3 runs 13 residues. V was shortened by 3 bases and J by 6 bases, with 9 bases between the two germline ends. CDR3 DNA sequence: TGTGCCAGCAGCTTGGACAACAGTCAGCCCCAGCATTTT. This sequence encodes CASSLDNSQPQHF.

Only one count was recorded for this clone. The chain combines TRBV5-4 with TRBJ1-1; 11 bases align to TRBD1. Germline V gene lookup returns CDR1 SGHNT and CDR2 YYREEE (reference sequence). J gave up 6 bases and V 4 bases, and 2 bases lay outside the gene matches. This CDR3 is built from 13 residues. CDR3 DNA sequence: TGTGCCAGCAGCCGGACAGGGGGCGCTGAAGCTTTCTTT. Translated: CASSRTGGAEAFF.

The chain is built from TRBV7-8 and TRBJ1-4; no definite D call. The CDR3 covers 10 residues. From germline, CDR1 is SGHVS and CDR2 FQNEAQ. V lost 6 bases to trimming and J lost 4 bases, with 0 bases between them. CDR3 nucleotide sequence: TGTGCCAGCAGTAATGAAAAACTGTTTTTT. Encoded protein: CASSNEKLFF.

The chain has TRBV7-2 and TRBJ1-2, with no clear D. The CDR3 is made up of 15 amino acids. Germline V gene sequence: CDR1 SGHTA, CDR2 FQGNSA. The V end was cut by 1 base, the J end by 2 bases, with 11 bases between. CDR3: CASSLGAAQNYGYTF. CDR3 DNA sequence: TGTGCCAGCAGCTTAGGGGCAGCCCAAAACTATGGCTACACCTTC. Full variable domain (remainder filled in from reference TRBV7-2 and TRBJ1-2): GAGVSQSPSNKVTEKGKDVELRCDPISGHTALYWYRQSLGQGLEFLIYFQGNSAPDKSGLPSDRFSAERTGGSVSTLTIQRTQQEDSAVYLCASSLGAAQNYGYTFGSGTRLTVV.

The chain links TRBV13 to TRBJ2-2; D is tentatively TRBD1 or TRBD2 (5 bases each). In germline, CDR1 is PRHDT, CDR2 FYEKMQ (reference sequence). Trimming pared 5 bases from V and 4 bases from J, leaving 17 bases between. This CDR3 is 16 amino acids long. The CDR3: CASSGRGWGLTGELFF. In DNA, the CDR3 is TGTGCCAGCAGCGGAAGAGGGTGGGGCCTCACCGGGGAGCTGTTTTTT.

The rearrangement joins TRBV9 to TRBJ1-2; D is possibly TRBD1 (5 bases). In germline, CDR1 is SGDLS, CDR2 YYNGEE. This CDR3 has 17 amino acids. V was clipped by 3 bases and J by 3 bases, with 21 bases between them. The CDR3 spells CASSALRGATRDYGYTF. The CDR3 coding sequence is TGTGCCAGCAGCGCTCTTCGAGGGGCCACCCGGGACTATGGCTACACCTTC.

The gene calls are TRBV27 and TRBJ2-3; weak D call: TRBD2 (7 bases). This CDR3 region has 13 residues. The germline V gene encodes CDR1 MNHEY and CDR2 SMNVEV (reference sequence). Trimming left V 5 bases short and J 3 bases short, with 9 bases between. The CDR3, as DNA: TGTGCCAGCAGTAGGGGGGGAACAGATACGCAGTATTTT. It specifies CASSRGGTDTQYF.

This chain uses TRBV6-1 with TRBJ2-5; 8 bases agree with TRBD2. This CDR3 contains 13 residues. V lost 6 bases and J lost 5; bases outside the gene matches: 5. Germline loops: CDR1 MNHNS, CDR2 SASEGT. CDR3 coding DNA: TGTGCCAGCAGCGCCGGGGGGGGTGAGACCCAGTACTTC. Amino acid sequence: CASSAGGGETQYF.

The chain couples TRBV9 to TRBJ2-3; D unclear. CDR1 and CDR2 (germline): SGDLS, YYNGEE. Trimming pared 0 bases from V and 0 bases from J, leaving 8 bases between. The CDR3 contains 15 residues. CDR3 residues: CASSVGGVSTDTQYF. CDR3 nucleotide sequence: TGTGCCAGCAGCGTAGGAGGCGTTAGCACAGATACGCAGTATTTT.

This clone was counted between two and nine times. J is TRBJ1-5 and V is TRBV7-8; D possibly corresponds to TRBD1 (5 bases). The CDR3 spans 17 residues. In germline, CDR1 is SGHVS, CDR2 FQNEAQ. V was pared by 2 bases and J by 0 bases, with 14 bases between. The CDR3: CASSLMTVVYSNQPQHF. The CDR3 DNA is TGTGCCAGCAGCTTAATGACAGTAGTTTATAGCAATCAGCCCCAGCATTTT. Using reference TRBV7-8 and TRBJ1-5 for the parts outside the CDR3, the full variable domain is GAGVSQSPRYKVAKRGQDVALRCDPISGHVSLFWYQQALGQGPEFLTYFQNEAQLDKSGLPSDRFFAERPEGSVSTLKIQRTQQEDSAVYLCASSLMTVVYSNQPQHFGDGTRLSIL.